This T cell receptor beta chain was profiled in a study of memory B cells and T cells in multiple sclerosis. Study-wide results and caveats: Shared clonotype counts depended on differing compartment clone-set sizes and were normalized.

CFSE-dim autoproliferating and CFSE-high non-proliferating T cells from unstimulated culture were sequenced separately. Cultures began with 45 million to 50 million CFSE-labeled PBMCs, unstimulated for 7 days, with replicate wells pooled. Without exogenous stimuli, roughly 0.49 uM CFSE-labeled PBMCs were cultured serum-free. As for this clone: Its antigen is unidentified.

CDR1 is SGDLS and CDR2 is YYNGEE in the germline V gene. V was cut by 4 bases and J by 0 bases, with 7 bases left in between. CDR3 size: 14 residues. This table comes from immunoSEQ multiplex PCR, and its TCRdb copy is limited to in-frame clones, with some not included. The sample lists over 35,000 clones, over 70% seen once, with 0.9% to 1.3% in the top ten. Sequenced sample: PBMCs from blood kept in culture. The genes are TRBV9 and TRBJ1-4; D gene uncertain. This clonotype was obtained from a human donor with multiple sclerosis. This chain's CDR3 is CASSFTTTNEKLFF. For the CDR3, the DNA is TGTGCCAGCAGCTTCACAACAACTAATGAAAAACTGTTTTTT.